A selection of T cell receptor beta chains follows, all from one sample in a study of blood T cell repertoires in COVID-19. Data came from immunoSEQ multiplex PCR; TCRdb stores just in-frame clones and leaves some out. Among 15,000 to 25,000 clones listed, 85% were seen once. Input material: peripheral blood. These receptors were collected from a human donor with active COVID-19. The donor label of this sample is uncertain. Each CDR3 is given with its conserved first and last residue. The D gene is left open where the match is weak. Not every row has a clone size; where given, it reads once, few, many or a size class.

v_gene: TRBV24-1; j_gene: TRBJ2-5; d_gene: .; abundance: .; CDR3aa: CATSDTGIGTQYF; CDR3nt: TGTGCCACCAGTGATACAGGGATTGGGACCCAGTACTTC
v_gene: TRBV15; j_gene: TRBJ1-5; d_gene: TRBD1; abundance: .; CDR3aa: CATSTDRAYQPQHF; CDR3nt: TGTGCCACCAGCACCGACAGGGCCTATCAGCCCCAGCATTTT
v_gene: TRBV6-5; j_gene: TRBJ2-7; d_gene: .; abundance: .; CDR3aa: CASSYNSVDEQYF; CDR3nt: TGTGCCAGCAGTTACAACAGTGTCGACGAGCAGTACTTC
v_gene: TRBV5-4; j_gene: TRBJ1-1; d_gene: TRBD1; abundance: .; CDR3aa: CASSARDRLEAFF; CDR3nt: TGTGCCAGCAGCGCCCGGGACAGACTTGAAGCTTTCTTT
v_gene: TRBV5-4; j_gene: TRBJ1-2; d_gene: TRBD1; abundance: .; CDR3aa: CASSLSRGSYGYTF; CDR3nt: TGTGCCAGCAGCTTGAGCAGGGGGTCCTATGGCTACACCTTC
v_gene: TRBV23-1; j_gene: TRBJ2-2; d_gene: .; abundance: .; CDR3aa: CASSQSPPRNTGELFF; CDR3nt: TGCGCCAGCAGTCAATCCCCACCGAGGAACACCGGGGAGCTGTTTTTT
v_gene: TRBV5-5; j_gene: TRBJ2-2; d_gene: TRBD2; abundance: .; CDR3aa: CASSLGEGSTGELFF; CDR3nt: TGTGCCAGCAGCTTGGGGGAGGGGAGTACCGGGGAGCTGTTTTTT
v_gene: TRBV14; j_gene: TRBJ1-3; d_gene: TRBD1; abundance: .; CDR3aa: CASSQYRDRFTGNTIYF; CDR3nt: TGTGCCAGCAGCCAATACCGGGACAGGTTTACTGGAAACACCATATATTTT
v_gene: TRBV7-9; j_gene: TRBJ1-3; d_gene: .; abundance: .; CDR3aa: CASSRDTDSGNTIYF; CDR3nt: TGTGCCAGCAGCCGCGACACAGACTCTGGAAACACCATATATTTT
v_gene: TRBV29-1; j_gene: TRBJ1-1; d_gene: .; abundance: .; CDR3aa: CSASTGGTEAFF; CDR3nt: TGCAGCGCTTCTACGGGGGGAACTGAAGCTTTCTTT
v_gene: TRBV4-3; j_gene: TRBJ2-7; d_gene: TRBD2; abundance: .; CDR3aa: CASSQVSSGRAYEQYF; CDR3nt: TGCGCCAGCAGCCAAGTTTCTAGCGGGAGGGCCTACGAGCAGTACTTC
v_gene: TRBV19; j_gene: TRBJ2-2; d_gene: TRBD2; abundance: .; CDR3aa: CASILTSLNTGELFF; CDR3nt: TGTGCCAGTATTTTGACTAGCCTGAACACCGGGGAGCTGTTTTTT
v_gene: TRBV5-5; j_gene: TRBJ2-3; d_gene: .; abundance: .; CDR3aa: CASSYRGQNFPPDTQYF; CDR3nt: TGTGCCAGCAGCTACCGTGGACAGAATTTCCCGCCAGATACGCAGTATTTT
v_gene: TRBV29-1; j_gene: TRBJ2-7; d_gene: .; abundance: .; CDR3aa: CSGRPPDSYEQYF; CDR3nt: TGCAGCGGCAGGCCCCCGGACTCCTACGAGCAGTACTTC
v_gene: TRBV28; j_gene: TRBJ1-1; d_gene: .; abundance: .; CDR3aa: CASRSGGNTEAFF; CDR3nt: TGTGCCAGCAGGTCGGGTGGAAACACTGAAGCTTTCTTT
v_gene: TRBV4-3; j_gene: TRBJ2-1; d_gene: TRBD1; abundance: .; CDR3aa: CASSQEQGAYNEQFF; CDR3nt: TGCGCCAGCAGCCAAGAGCAGGGGGCGTACAATGAGCAGTTCTTC
v_gene: TRBV12-3/TRBV12-4; j_gene: TRBJ1-3; d_gene: .; abundance: .; CDR3aa: CASSLSGNTIYF; CDR3nt: TGTGCCAGCAGCCTCTCTGGAAACACCATATATTTT
v_gene: TRBV7-5; j_gene: TRBJ2-3; d_gene: .; abundance: .; CDR3aa: CARSCRRLTDTQYF; CDR3nt: TGTGCCAGAAGCTGCCGGAGGCTCACAGATACGCAGTATTTT
v_gene: TRBV7-2; j_gene: TRBJ2-5; d_gene: TRBD2; abundance: .; CDR3aa: CASSLTSGSWGGETQYF; CDR3nt: TGTGCCAGCAGCTTGACTAGCGGGAGTTGGGGTGGGGAGACCCAGTACTTC
v_gene: TRBV20-1; j_gene: TRBJ2-7; d_gene: .; abundance: few; CDR3aa: CSARSGFEQYF; CDR3nt: TGCAGTGCTAGGTCAGGGTTCGAGCAGTACTTC
v_gene: TRBV27; j_gene: TRBJ1-2; d_gene: TRBD1; abundance: few; CDR3aa: CASSLVRGNGYTF; CDR3nt: TGTGCCAGCAGCCTTGTCAGGGGGAATGGCTACACCTTC
v_gene: TRBV5-1; j_gene: TRBJ2-1; d_gene: TRBD2; abundance: .; CDR3aa: CASSLSGSYNEQFF; CDR3nt: TGCGCCAGCAGCCTTAGCGGGTCCTACAATGAGCAGTTCTTC
v_gene: TRBV6-2/TRBV6-3; j_gene: TRBJ1-4; d_gene: TRBD1; abundance: once; CDR3aa: CASSSLGTDNEKLFF; CDR3nt: TGTGCCAGCAGCTCCCTCGGGACAGATAATGAAAAACTGTTTTTT
v_gene: TRBV4-3; j_gene: TRBJ2-3; d_gene: .; abundance: .; CDR3aa: CASSHKLSRGSDTQYF; CDR3nt: TGCGCCAGCAGCCACAAACTAAGTCGGGGTTCAGATACGCAGTATTTT
v_gene: TRBV7-8; j_gene: TRBJ1-2; d_gene: .; abundance: .; CDR3aa: CASSLDRQGGYTF; CDR3nt: TGTGCCAGCAGCTTAGATCGGCAGGGCGGCTACACCTTC
v_gene: TRBV7-8; j_gene: TRBJ2-1; d_gene: TRBD2; abundance: .; CDR3aa: CASSLRAGVLGNEQFF; CDR3nt: TGTGCCAGCAGCTTAAGGGCGGGAGTCCTAGGCAATGAGCAGTTCTTC
v_gene: TRBV6-6; j_gene: TRBJ2-2; d_gene: TRBD2; abundance: .; CDR3aa: CASSRLAGGPSGGELFF; CDR3nt: TGTGCCAGCAGCCGACTAGCGGGAGGGCCCTCGGGCGGGGAGCTGTTTTTT
v_gene: TRBV7-2; j_gene: TRBJ2-7; d_gene: TRBD2; abundance: .; CDR3aa: CASSLGLAGGSYEQYF; CDR3nt: TGTGCCAGCAGCTTAGGTCTAGCGGGAGGATCCTACGAGCAGTACTTC
v_gene: TRBV5-1; j_gene: TRBJ2-7; d_gene: TRBD2; abundance: .; CDR3aa: CASSLGDYPTYEQYF; CDR3nt: TGCGCCAGCAGCTTGGGGGACTATCCAACCTACGAGCAGTACTTC
v_gene: TRBV24-1; j_gene: TRBJ2-2; d_gene: TRBD2; abundance: .; CDR3aa: CATSDSDLAGGNTGELFF; CDR3nt: TGTGCCACCAGTGATTCGGATCTAGCGGGAGGAAACACCGGGGAGCTGTTTTTT
v_gene: TRBV28; j_gene: TRBJ1-1; d_gene: TRBD1; abundance: .; CDR3aa: CASRGQGDTEAFF; CDR3nt: TGTGCCAGCCGGGGACAGGGAGACACTGAAGCTTTCTTT
v_gene: TRBV11-2; j_gene: TRBJ2-3; d_gene: .; abundance: .; CDR3aa: CASSLGGLRDTQYF; CDR3nt: TGTGCCAGCAGCTTAGGCGGACTTCGGGATACGCAGTATTTT
v_gene: TRBV7-6; j_gene: TRBJ2-2; d_gene: .; abundance: .; CDR3aa: CASSARLLVFGGELFF; CDR3nt: TGTGCCAGCAGCGCCCGACTTCTAGTTTTTGGCGGGGAGCTGTTTTTT
v_gene: TRBV6-2/TRBV6-3; j_gene: TRBJ2-7; d_gene: TRBD1; abundance: once; CDR3aa: CASSYSIYRGYEQYF; CDR3nt: TGTGCCAGCAGTTACTCGATTTACAGGGGGTACGAGCAGTACTTC
v_gene: TRBV28; j_gene: TRBJ2-7; d_gene: TRBD1; abundance: .; CDR3aa: CASSPGTGSYEQYF; CDR3nt: TGTGCCAGCAGTCCCGGGACAGGAAGCTACGAGCAGTACTTC
v_gene: TRBV7-2; j_gene: TRBJ1-1; d_gene: TRBD1; abundance: .; CDR3aa: CASSSNRGSTEAFF; CDR3nt: TGTGCCAGCAGCTCAAACAGGGGGAGCACTGAAGCTTTCTTT
v_gene: TRBV5-6; j_gene: TRBJ1-2; d_gene: TRBD1; abundance: .; CDR3aa: CASSLSGQGIVYGYTF; CDR3nt: TGTGCCAGCAGCTTATCTGGACAGGGAATTGTTTATGGCTACACCTTC
v_gene: TRBV3-1/TRBV3-2; j_gene: TRBJ1-1; d_gene: TRBD1; abundance: once; CDR3aa: CASSQATGIEAFF; CDR3nt: TGTGCCAGCAGCCAAGCGACAGGGATTGAAGCTTTCTTT
v_gene: TRBV5-4; j_gene: TRBJ2-7; d_gene: .; abundance: .; CDR3aa: CASSLDRFTYEQYF; CDR3nt: TGTGCCAGCAGCTTGGACAGGTTTACCTACGAGCAGTACTTC
v_gene: TRBV7-2; j_gene: TRBJ2-3; d_gene: TRBD2; abundance: few; CDR3aa: CASSLERTGTSGTDTQYF; CDR3nt: TGTGCCAGCAGCCTGGAAAGGACCGGGACTAGCGGCACAGATACGCAGTATTTT
v_gene: TRBV5-1; j_gene: TRBJ2-2; d_gene: TRBD2; abundance: .; CDR3aa: CASSLPGGQGTGELFF; CDR3nt: TGCGCCAGCAGCTTGCCGGGGGGGCAGGGCACCGGGGAGCTGTTTTTT
v_gene: TRBV29-1; j_gene: TRBJ2-7; d_gene: TRBD2; abundance: .; CDR3aa: CSVATSGGLYEQYF; CDR3nt: TGCAGCGTTGCCACTAGCGGGGGTCTCTACGAGCAGTACTTC
v_gene: TRBV5-4; j_gene: TRBJ2-2; d_gene: TRBD2; abundance: .; CDR3aa: CATRPIGRGSTGELFF; CDR3nt: TGTGCCACCCGACCGATAGGGAGGGGCAGCACCGGGGAGCTGTTTTTT
v_gene: TRBV19; j_gene: TRBJ2-3; d_gene: .; abundance: once; CDR3aa: CASSIGWLASTDTQYF; CDR3nt: TGTGCCAGTAGTATAGGATGGCTAGCGAGTACAGATACGCAGTATTTT
v_gene: TRBV5-1; j_gene: TRBJ2-5; d_gene: TRBD2; abundance: .; CDR3aa: CASSPGFVAGGFQETQYF; CDR3nt: TGCGCCAGCAGCCCGGGGTTCGTAGCGGGGGGATTCCAAGAGACCCAGTACTTC
v_gene: TRBV12-3/TRBV12-4; j_gene: TRBJ2-5; d_gene: .; abundance: .; CDR3aa: CASSLRGQETQYF; CDR3nt: TGTGCCAGCAGTTTAAGGGGGCAAGAGACCCAGTACTTC
v_gene: TRBV19; j_gene: TRBJ1-5; d_gene: .; abundance: .; CDR3aa: CASRFNQGNQPQHF; CDR3nt: TGTGCCAGTAGATTCAATCAGGGGAATCAGCCCCAGCATTTT
v_gene: TRBV25-1; j_gene: TRBJ1-2; d_gene: .; abundance: .; CDR3aa: CASSESSLYGYTF; CDR3nt: TGTGCCAGCAGTGAATCTAGTCTCTATGGCTACACCTTC
v_gene: TRBV9; j_gene: TRBJ1-4; d_gene: .; abundance: .; CDR3aa: CASSVAGATNEKLFF; CDR3nt: TGTGCCAGCAGCGTAGCGGGGGCAACTAATGAAAAACTGTTTTTT
v_gene: TRBV10-3; j_gene: TRBJ2-1; d_gene: .; abundance: .; CDR3aa: CAISESAVLGNEQFF; CDR3nt: TGTGCCATCAGTGAGTCAGCAGTTCTCGGGAATGAGCAGTTCTTC
v_gene: TRBV10-3; j_gene: TRBJ2-1; d_gene: TRBD1; abundance: .; CDR3aa: CAISESRTGGNDEQFF; CDR3nt: TGTGCCATCAGTGAGTCGAGGACAGGGGGCAACGATGAGCAGTTCTTC
v_gene: TRBV11-2; j_gene: TRBJ1-5; d_gene: .; abundance: .; CDR3aa: CASSLGPGNQPQHF; CDR3nt: TGTGCCAGCAGCTTAGGCCCAGGAAATCAGCCCCAGCATTTT
v_gene: TRBV7-8; j_gene: TRBJ2-1; d_gene: TRBD2; abundance: .; CDR3aa: CASSFQTSGIKNEQFF; CDR3nt: TGTGCCAGCAGCTTCCAGACTAGCGGGATTAAGAATGAGCAGTTCTTC